This TCR beta chain was recorded in a study of blood T cell repertoires in COVID-19. The repertoire was sequenced with immunoSEQ multiplex PCR; TCRdb's copy has only in-frame clones and lacks some. The data show 47,000 or so clones, under 90% seen once. From germline, CDR1 is SEHNR and CDR2 FQNEAQ (reference sequence). This CDR3 comprises 15 residues. V lost 5 bases and J 4 bases, leaving 15 bases between the germline ends. The rearrangement joins TRBV7-9 to TRBJ2-1, with a tentative D call TRBD1 (7 bases). Material for sequencing was peripheral blood. The sequence came from a woman of 80 years or more with COVID-19, enrolled during active disease. The CDR3 spells CASSGGGQNYNEQFF. The CDR3 bases are TGTGCCAGCAGCGGAGGGGGACAGAATTACAATGAGCAGTTCTTC.